These 19 T cell receptor beta chains share one sample of origin, sequenced in a study of early T cells in non-severe SARS-CoV-2 infection. MiXCR, run by TCRdb on the 5' RACE reads, gives a single entry per CDR3 protein. The repertoire includes 65,000 to 95,000 distinct CDR3 sequences, approximately 5% of them detected once, and 7.3% sits in the top ten. The starting material was whole blood, obtained at baseline. The receptors stem from an adult who was a healthcare worker with PCR-confirmed SARS-CoV-2 infection or an uninfected control (not recorded which).

This clonotype was seen many times. The chain is built from TRBV5-1 and TRBJ1-1, with D possibly TRBD1 on 6 matching bases. Germline V gene data show CDR1 as SGHRS and CDR2 as YFSETQ. CDR3 length equals 15 residues. V was trimmed by 0 bases and J by 5 bases, leaving 14 bases between them. The CDR3 bases are TGCGCCAGCAGCTTGGAAAATCCAGGGGAAACTGAAGCTTTCTTT. This codes for CASSLENPGETEAFF.

The CDR3 loop reads CASGQGSVYNQPQHF. The CDR3 DNA reads TGTGCCAGCGGTCAGGGGTCAGTGTACAATCAGCCCCAGCATTTT. The chain joins TRBV12-3 or TRBV12-4 to TRBJ1-5; the D gene is possibly TRBD1 (6 bases). V dropped 8 bases and J dropped 3 bases, with 17 bases sitting between them. The CDR3 is 15 amino acids.

This clonotype was counted at least ten times. The chain uses TRBV6-5 and TRBJ1-3, with TRBD1 identical over 8 bases. CDR3 length: 15 residues. Unmatched junction bases numbered 5, after V lost 4 bases and J lost 3 bases. Germline V gene lookup returns CDR1 MNHEY and CDR2 SVGAGI. The CDR3 DNA is TGTGCCAGCAGTTCCCGGACAGGGTTTGGAAACACCATATATTTT. It yields the protein CASSSRTGFGNTIYF.

This clonotype came up many times. This chain uses TRBV19 with TRBJ2-7; 9 positions agree with TRBD2. The CDR3 is made up of 15 amino acids. Germline CDR1 and CDR2: LNHDA and SQIVND (reference sequence). The V gene end was trimmed by 5 bases and the J gene end by 2 bases; junction bases not matched to a gene: 7. Here the CDR3 DNA reads TGTGCCAGTAGTTCAGCGACTAGCGGTACCTACGAGCAGTACTTC. This gives the protein CASSSATSGTYEQYF.

This clonotype occurred many times. The rearrangement joins TRBV29-1 to TRBJ1-1; D may be TRBD1 (6 bases). Germline CDR1 is SQVTM and CDR2 is ANQGSEA. V was trimmed by 4 bases and J by 6 bases, leaving 21 bases between them. The CDR3 totals 15 residues. CDR3 in amino acids: CSVGGAQGLKAEAFF. The CDR3 DNA follows: TGCAGCGTTGGCGGGGCACAGGGTCTAAAGGCTGAAGCTTTCTTT.

This clonotype showed up many times. The chain is built from TRBV29-1 and TRBJ2-5, with D perhaps TRBD1 (5 bases). This CDR3 region has 12 residues. V lost 4 bases, J lost 1 base, and 7 bases lay in between. CDR1 SQVTM and CDR2 ANQGSEA come from the germline V gene. The CDR3: CSVGQIQETQYF. CDR3 DNA sequence: TGCAGCGTTGGACAGATCCAAGAGACCCAGTACTTC.

This clonotype was detected many times. This chain uses TRBV19 with TRBJ2-7; no firm D call. V was cut by 7 bases and J by 0 bases, with 10 bases left in between. The CDR3 covers 13 residues. In germline, CDR1 is LNHDA, CDR2 SQIVND (reference sequence). DNA for the CDR3: TGTGCCAGTAAAGGGCGGAGCTCCTACGAGCAGTACTTC. Translating it yields CASKGRSSYEQYF.

In the case of this clonotype: At one of its ends the junction is not consistent with the germline gene, which may arise from a read error. The chain couples TRBV12-3 or TRBV12-4 to TRBJ2-7; 7 nucleotides align to TRBD2. The CDR3 is 15 amino acids. The CDR3 loop reads CASSLRLADSYEQHF. Here the CDR3 DNA reads TGTGCCAGCAGTTTAAGGCTAGCGGATTCCTACGAGCAGCACTTC.

At least ten counts were recorded for this clonotype. The rearrangement joins TRBV27 to TRBJ2-7, with D perhaps matching TRBD2 (7 bases). The germline V and J ends were trimmed by 5 bases and 7 bases, with 18 bases remaining between them. Germline loops: CDR1 MNHEY, CDR2 SMNVEV (reference sequence). This CDR3 comprises 14 residues. The CDR3 sequence: CASSPGRGAREQYF. The DNA of the CDR3 is TGTGCCAGCAGTCCTGGTCGGGGGGCGAGGGAGCAGTACTTC.

The CDR3 nucleotides are TGTGCCAGCAGTGCCGGGAAGTGGGCTAATGAAAAACTGTTTTTT. Translated, it gives CASSAGKWANEKLFF. The genes are TRBV12-3 or TRBV12-4 and TRBJ1-4; D gene uncertain. The ends were cut back, 5 bases at V and 3 bases at J, with 13 bases in the middle. The CDR3 is 15 residues long.

The V call is TRBV19, the J call TRBJ2-7; no firm D call. The CDR3 runs to 11 residues. Per the germline V gene, CDR1 is LNHDA and CDR2 is SQIVND (reference sequence). The V and J ends lost 10 bases and 3 bases respectively, with 10 bases between them. CDR3 in DNA: TGTGCCACTCACGGTGTCTACGAGCAGTACTTC. Amino acid sequence: CATHGVYEQYF.

This clonotype showed up many times. The chain combines TRBV29-1 with TRBJ2-7; 8 bases line up with TRBD2. V lost 3 bases and J lost 3; bases outside the gene matches: 4. Per germline, CDR1 SQVTM and CDR2 ANQGSEA. The CDR3 loop spans 13 amino acids. CDR3 loop: CSVENTSGYEQYF. The CDR3, as DNA: TGCAGCGTTGAGAATACTAGCGGCTACGAGCAGTACTTC.

This clonotype came up a few times. The chain recombines TRBV12-2 with TRBJ2-3. TRBV12-2 corresponds to a pseudogene. CDR3 length: 13 amino acids. The CDR3 nucleotides are TGTGCAAGTCGCTCAATCTCGTCAGATACGCAGTATTTT. Translating gives CASRSISSDTQYF.

The CDR3 here is CSVERTSGPTYEQYF. The CDR3 DNA reads TGCAGCGTTGAAAGGACTAGCGGCCCTACCTACGAGCAGTACTTC. The gene calls are TRBV29-1 and TRBJ2-7; 10 bases are shared with TRBD2. The CDR3 spans 15 residues. Germline V CDR1 and CDR2: SQVTM, ANQGSEA. V shed 2 bases and J 2 bases; nucleotides not matched to a gene: 6.

This clonotype was seen more than once but under ten times. This chain uses TRBV12-3 or TRBV12-4 with TRBJ2-6; the D gene is possibly TRBD1 (6 bases). This CDR3 region has 17 residues. Between the trimmed V and J ends, which lost 6 bases and 0 bases, there was a span of 15 bases. CDR3: CASSPGTPSSGANVLTF. CDR3 coding DNA: TGTGCCAGCAGCCCCGGGACACCTTCCTCTGGGGCCAACGTCCTGACTTTC.

In its sample, this clonotype was seen many times. The gene calls are TRBV20-1 and TRBJ2-2; no reliable D call. From germline, CDR1 is DFQATT and CDR2 SNEGSKA (reference sequence). The CDR3 runs to 13 residues. Trimming stripped 0 bases from V and 6 bases from J, with 8 bases between. The CDR3 loop is CSARDRVAGELFF. CDR3 DNA sequence: TGCAGTGCTAGAGATAGGGTTGCCGGGGAGCTGTTTTTT.

This clonotype was detected many times. V gene TRBV5-4 combines with J gene TRBJ2-5; 9 bases align to TRBD1. The junction had 3 bases not matched to a gene; V was cut back by 4 bases and J by 2 bases. Germline assignment: CDR1 SGHNT and CDR2 YYREEE (reference sequence). CDR3 size: 14 residues. As DNA, the CDR3 is TGTGCCAGCAGCATAGGGACAGGGCAAGAGACCCAGTACTTC. Translated, it gives CASSIGTGQETQYF.

This clonotype was detected only a few times. V and J are TRBV6-1 and TRBJ2-7; 7 nucleotides align to TRBD2. Germline V gene lookup returns CDR1 MNHNS and CDR2 SASEGT. The CDR3 covers 14 residues. The J segment lost 7 bases and the V segment lost 7 bases, leaving 13 bases of the junction unmatched. CDR3 amino acids: CASTAGDTTLEQYF. The CDR3, as DNA: TGTGCCAGCACCGCGGGGGATACTACGTTGGAGCAGTACTTC.

This clonotype was detected many times. V is TRBV7-9 and J is TRBJ1-1; D is undetermined. This CDR3 contains 15 residues. Trimming cost V 1 base and J 2 bases, with 11 bases left between them. The germline V gene has CDR1 SEHNR and CDR2 FQNEAQ (reference sequence). CDR3 loop: CASSLVIGANTEAFF. For the CDR3, the DNA is TGTGCCAGCAGCTTAGTCATCGGCGCTAACACTGAAGCTTTCTTT. Full variable domain (missing parts from reference TRBV7-9 and TRBJ1-1): DTGVSQNPRHKITKRGQNVTFRCDPISEHNRLYWYRQTLGQGPEFLTYFQNEAQLEKSRLLSDRFSAERPKGSFSTLEIQRTEQGDSAMYLCASSLVIGANTEAFFGQGTRLTVV.